This record looks at one T cell receptor (beta chain) sequence and its context. Its target is unknown. In the PCR, 60 Vbeta and 13 Jbeta primers were used. The repertoire was sequenced with immunoSEQ multiplex PCR; TCRdb's copy has only in-frame clones and lacks some. The data hold about 180,000 clones, with roughly three quarters observed a single time. V gave up 2 bases and J gave up 1 base, with 9 bases separating them. CDR1 and CDR2 from the germline V gene are GTSNPN and SVGIG (reference sequence). This CDR3 is 13 amino acids long. This sample is drawn from a study of cytomegalovirus exposure and HLA in healthy donors. Overall study results and limits: A few V segments could not be told apart, such as TRBV6-2 and TRBV6-3, and were left out.

The chain employs TRBV30 and TRBJ2-7; D may be TRBD1 (5 bases). The sequence came from a male donor in good health and CMV-seronegative. Sequencing was performed on PBMCs. The CDR3 region is CAWSPDSSYEQYF. CDR3 sequence (DNA): TGTGCCTGGAGTCCTGACAGTTCCTACGAGCAGTACTTC.